The 31 T cell receptor beta chains reported below all come from one sample, sequenced in a study of CD8+CD57+ T cells in acquired aplastic anemia. Previously, flow cytometry had revealed CD8+CD57+ cell expansion in the patients chosen for sequencing. CDR3 and TCR beta VDJ profiling relied on genomic DNA as the template. TCRdb used MiXCR to reprocess the reads, holding one entry per CDR3 protein. Of around 190,000 distinct CDR3 sequences detected, around 50% appear once; the ten largest clones hold roughly 13%. Input material: sorted CD4+, CD8+, or CD8+CD57+ T cells (not recorded which) from PBMCs. These receptor sequences come from a human donor with aplastic anemia.

This clonotype was observed once. The CDR3 region is CASRTGRNNQPQHF. CDR3 in DNA: TGTGCCAGCAGGACGGGACGGAACAATCAGCCCCAGCATTTT. V usage is TRBV2 and J usage is TRBJ1-5, with D tentatively TRBD1 (5 bases). The V end was cut by 6 bases, the J end by 3 bases, with 12 bases between. Per the germline V gene, CDR1 is SNHLY and CDR2 is FYNNEI. The CDR3 is 14 amino acids.

The gene calls are TRBV29-1 and TRBJ1-2; D is unclear. Trimming left V 3 bases short and J 0 bases short, with 17 bases between. This CDR3 comprises 16 residues. CDR1 is SQVTM and CDR2 is ANQGSEA in the germline V gene. In DNA, the CDR3 is TGCAGCGTTGACGATTGGGTTACGGGAACTAACTATGGCTACACCTTC. Its translation: CSVDDWVTGTNYGYTF.

The CDR3 reads CASSQRGWGDEQFF. Written as DNA, the CDR3 is TGTGCCAGCAGCCAAAGGGGGTGGGGGGATGAGCAGTTCTTC. This rearrangement joins TRBV3-1 to TRBJ2-1, with D perhaps matching TRBD1 or TRBD2 (6 bases each). The CDR3 extends over 14 amino acids. V gave up 2 bases and J gave up 8 bases, with 13 bases separating them. Germline CDR1 and CDR2: LGHDT and YNNKEL (reference sequence).

As concerns this clonotype: Germline is not matched at one junction end, which may reflect a read error. The V gene is TRBV15, the J gene TRBJ1-3; 7 bases align to TRBD1. Germline assignment: CDR1 LNHNV and CDR2 YYDKDF (reference sequence). The length of the CDR3 is 17 residues. The CDR3: CTTRNSTGRSSGNTIYF. The DNA for the CDR3 is TGTACCACCCGCAACTCGACAGGGCGGTCCTCTGGAAACACCATATATTTT.

The chain couples TRBV7-9 to TRBJ1-2; 7 bases line up with TRBD1. Germline CDR1 reads SEHNR; CDR2 reads FQNEAQ (reference sequence). This CDR3 is 15 amino acids long. Losses at the gene ends were 4 bases for V and 4 bases for J; bases not matched to a gene: 9. This CDR3 is CASSYGQAVGYGYTF. CDR3 sequence (DNA): TGTGCCAGCAGCTACGGACAGGCGGTCGGCTATGGCTACACCTTC.

In its sample, this clonotype was seen many times. This rearrangement joins TRBV4-1 to TRBJ2-5; TRBD2 agrees at 7 bases. Germline CDR1 is MGHRA and CDR2 is YSYEKL. With V trimmed by 0 bases and J by 2 bases, 9 bases remained unmatched. This CDR3 region has 17 residues. For the CDR3, the DNA is TGCGCCAGCAGCCAAGATTTACACGGCGGGGGACAAGAGACCCAGTACTTC. Its protein product is CASSQDLHGGGQETQYF.

In DNA form, the CDR3 reads TGCGCCAGCAGCTTGGAGGGTCAGCCTTTCTACGAGCAGTACTTC. Translation: CASSLEGQPFYEQYF. The chain joins TRBV5-1 to TRBJ2-7; unclear D gene. CDR1 is SGHRS and CDR2 is YFSETQ in the germline V gene. With 0 bases removed from V and 3 bases from J, the gap between germline ends came to 13 bases. This CDR3 has 15 residues. The variable domain in full, completed from reference TRBV5-1 and TRBJ2-7, reads KAGVTQTPRYLIKTRGQQVTLSCSPISGHRSVSWYQQTPGQGLQFLFEYFSETQRNKGNFPGRFSGRQFSNSRSEMNVSTLELGDSALYLCASSLEGQPFYEQYFGPGTRLTVT.

The V and J genes are TRBV5-1 and TRBJ1-2; TRBD1 aligns across 7 bases. V trimming: 3 bases; J trimming: 7 bases; junction bases outside the gene matches: 18. Germline values: CDR1 SGHRS, CDR2 YFSETQ. This CDR3 has 17 amino acids. CDR3 residues: CASSSTGNLASPGGYTF. CDR3 DNA: TGCGCCAGCAGCTCGACAGGGAACCTAGCCTCTCCTGGTGGCTACACCTTC.

CDR3 residues: CASSTISGNSPLHF. For the CDR3, the DNA is TGTGCCAGCAGCACGATCTCAGGGAATTCACCCCTCCACTTT. The chain has TRBV5-5 and TRBJ1-6; D is perhaps TRBD1 (5 bases). This CDR3 contains 14 residues. Trimming stripped 4 bases from V and 7 bases from J, with 12 bases between. Per germline, CDR1 SGHKS and CDR2 YYEKEE (reference sequence).

V is TRBV7-9 and J is TRBJ2-7; no clear D. Trimming shortened V by 5 bases and J by 4 bases, and 12 bases separated the two germline ends. Germline V CDR1 and CDR2: SEHNR, FQNEAQ (reference sequence). CDR3 size: 13 residues. The CDR3 reads CASSDTQGYEQYF. DNA of the CDR3: TGTGCCAGCAGCGACACACAAGGTTACGAGCAGTACTTC. The variable domain in full, completed from reference TRBV7-9 and TRBJ2-7, reads DTGVSQNPRHKITKRGQNVTFRCDPISEHNRLYWYRQTLGQGPEFLTYFQNEAQLEKSRLLSDRFSAERPKGSFSTLEIQRTEQGDSAMYLCASSDTQGYEQYFGPGTRLTVT.

The chain carries TRBV6-5 and TRBJ1-2, with D possibly TRBD1 on 6 matching bases. The V end lost 0 bases, the J end lost 1 base, and 15 bases lay between the germline ends. CDR3 length equals 17 residues. The germline CDR1 and CDR2 sequences are MNHEY and SVGAGI. The CDR3 protein is CASSYSEHRADNYGYTF. The CDR3 bases are TGTGCCAGCAGTTACTCGGAACACAGGGCAGATAACTATGGCTACACCTTC.

This clonotype was picked up many times. The chain couples TRBV19 to TRBJ2-2; TRBD1 matches 7 bases. The CDR3 consists of 18 residues. Trimming took 7 bases from V and 0 from J; bases not matched to a gene: 14. Germline CDR1 reads LNHDA; CDR2 reads SQIVND (reference sequence). The CDR3 coding sequence is TGTGCCAGTACTAAACGCGCCGGACAGGTAACGAACACCGGGGAGCTGTTTTTT. It encodes CASTKRAGQVTNTGELFF.

The J gene is TRBJ1-2, the V gene TRBV29-1, with 9 bases lining up with TRBD1. V was pared by 7 bases and J by 7 bases, with 10 bases of the junction left unmatched. The CDR3 consists of 13 residues. Germline V gene data show CDR1 as SQVTM and CDR2 as ANQGSEA. CDR3 DNA: TGCAGCGGGGATCCGGGACAGGGCGGTGGCTACACCTTC. Protein: CSGDPGQGGGYTF.

The chain employs TRBV5-6 and TRBJ2-1; D gene unclear. This CDR3 has 12 residues. CDR1 and CDR2 (germline): SGHDT, YYEEEE. The V end lost 4 bases, the J end lost 4 bases, and 6 bases lay between the germline ends. CDR3 DNA: TGTGCCAGCAGCCCATCGTACAATGAGCAGTTCTTC. The encoded protein is CASSPSYNEQFF.

The gene calls are TRBV6-1 and TRBJ1-5; 7 bases map to TRBD1. The length of the CDR3 is 16 residues. V was pared by 1 base and J by 3 bases, with 6 bases of the junction left unmatched. Germline V gene lookup returns CDR1 MNHNS and CDR2 SASEGT. The DNA of the CDR3 is TGTGCCAGCAGTGAAGGAGGGGGCAGGGTCAATCAGCCCCAGCATTTT. Its protein is CASSEGGGRVNQPQHF.

The gene calls are TRBV2 and TRBJ2-5, with D unclear. Trimming removed 3 bases at V and 5 bases at J, with 7 bases between. Germline assignment: CDR1 SNHLY and CDR2 FYNNEI. The CDR3 runs to 12 residues. The CDR3 region is CASSERWETQYF. The CDR3 DNA sequence: TGTGCCAGCAGTGAGCGGTGGGAGACCCAGTACTTC.

The J gene is TRBJ2-7, the V gene TRBV20-1; D unresolved. V dropped 2 bases and J dropped 6 bases, with 5 bases sitting between them. Germline V gene sequence: CDR1 DFQATT, CDR2 SNEGSKA (reference sequence). The CDR3 covers 10 residues. The DNA of the CDR3 is TGCAGTGCTAGATCGGTCGAGCAGTACTTC. Its translation is CSARSVEQYF.

In its sample, this clonotype was seen a few times. The rearrangement joins TRBV15 to TRBJ1-2, with 9 nucleotides matching TRBD1. J was trimmed by 3 bases and V by 3 bases; bases with no gene match: 5. Germline V gene sequence: CDR1 LNHNV, CDR2 YYDKDF (reference sequence). This CDR3 contains 15 residues. The CDR3 sequence: CATSRATGGDYGYTF. In DNA, the CDR3 is TGTGCCACCAGCAGGGCGACAGGGGGGGACTATGGCTACACCTTC. Full variable domain (outside the CDR3, taken from reference TRBV15 and TRBJ1-2): DAMVIQNPRYQVTQFGKPVTLSCSQTLNHNVMYWYQQKSSQAPKLLFHYYDKDFNNEADTPDNFQSRRPNTSFCFLDIRSPGLGDTAMYLCATSRATGGDYGYTFGSGTRLTVV.

The chain is built from TRBV6-1 and TRBJ1-2; the D gene is possibly TRBD1 (5 bases). The V end was cut by 5 bases, the J end by 6 bases, with 13 bases between. CDR3 length equals 13 residues. Germline CDR1 reads MNHNS; CDR2 reads SASEGT. This CDR3 is CASSQGDWDGYTF. The CDR3 nucleotides are TGTGCCAGCAGTCAAGGGGACTGGGATGGCTACACCTTC.

Concerning this clonotype itself: The junction shows a germline mismatch at one end, possibly a read error. The chain carries TRBV20-1 and TRBJ1-2; D might be TRBD1 (5 bases). This CDR3 comprises 11 residues. In germline, CDR1 is DFQATT, CDR2 SNEGSKA (reference sequence). CDR3 amino acids: CSASGFEGCTF. Here the CDR3 DNA reads TGCAGTGCCTCAGGGTTCGAGGGCTGCACCTTC.

This sequence joins TRBV3-1 and TRBJ2-5; TRBD2 matches at 14 bases. Germline CDR1 reads LGHDT; CDR2 reads YNNKEL (reference sequence). The CDR3 spans 16 residues. V shed 4 bases, J shed 4 bases, and the junction held 5 bases outside the gene matches. This CDR3 reads CASSLMTSGGVETQYF. The CDR3 DNA sequence: TGTGCCAGCAGCCTGATGACTAGCGGGGGGGTAGAGACCCAGTACTTC.

V is TRBV29-1 and J is TRBJ1-4; TRBD1 agrees at 8 bases. V was clipped by 4 bases and J by 5 bases; unmatched bases: 12. CDR3 length equals 16 residues. Looked up from germline, CDR1 is SQVTM and CDR2 is ANQGSEA. CDR3 nucleotide sequence: TGCAGCGTTGGAAGCAGGGGGCTTTTGGACAATGAAAAACTGTTTTTT. Its translation is CSVGSRGLLDNEKLFF.

V is TRBV12-3 or TRBV12-4 and J is TRBJ2-1; 9 bases map to TRBD1. V was clipped by 6 bases and J by 12 bases; unmatched bases: 15. The CDR3 runs 15 residues. The chain's CDR3 is CASSDTGGGREVQFF. In nucleotides, the CDR3 is TGTGCCAGCAGCGATACAGGGGGCGGGCGAGAGGTGCAGTTCTTC.

This clonotype was recorded only once. This sequence may be a read error, since a much larger clone differs from it by one base. This chain links TRBV29-1 with TRBJ2-7; perhaps TRBD1 as D (5 bases). The V gene's germline CDR1 is SQVTM and CDR2 ANQGSEA. The CDR3 is made up of 14 amino acids. The CDR3 reads CSVVVFRQSYEQHF. The CDR3 DNA is TGCAGCGTTGTGGTTTTCAGACAGTCCTACGAGCAGCACTTC.

The genes are TRBV5-6 and TRBJ1-1; D perhaps matches TRBD1 (5 bases). Trimming pared 2 bases from V and 1 base from J, leaving 9 bases between. The CDR3 sequence is 14 residues long. Germline V gene lookup returns CDR1 SGHDT and CDR2 YYEEEE. In DNA, the CDR3 is TGTGCCAGCAGCTTAAGAGGGGAGAACACTGAAGCTTTCTTT. Its translation is CASSLRGENTEAFF.

This clonotype was observed many times. In DNA form, the CDR3 reads TGTGCCAGCAGCTTTCGGCAGGGGGCTGAGGAGCAGTACTTC. Translating gives CASSFRQGAEEQYF. The chain joins TRBV5-6 to TRBJ2-7, with 8 positions matching TRBD1. The CDR3 sequence is 14 residues long. Germline V gives CDR1 SGHDT, CDR2 YYEEEE. V lost 2 bases, J lost 7 bases, and 8 bases stayed unmatched.

The chain combines TRBV10-3 with TRBJ1-2, with 7 bases identical to TRBD1. This CDR3 comprises 15 residues. Trimming removed 0 bases from V and 5 bases from J; junction bases left unmatched: 6. CDR1 ENHRY and CDR2 SYGVKD come from the germline V gene. In nucleotides, the CDR3 is TGTGCCATCAGTGAGTCAGGGGGCGCAGGGTATGGCTACACCTTC. Protein sequence: CAISESGGAGYGYTF.

V is TRBV7-9 and J is TRBJ1-1; D perhaps matches TRBD1 (5 bases). Germline CDR1 is SEHNR and CDR2 is FQNEAQ (reference sequence). The CDR3 spans 15 residues. Deletions cut 5 bases from V and 2 bases from J, with 15 bases between. The CDR3 protein is CASSLLEGRNTEAFF. The CDR3, as DNA: TGTGCCAGCAGCCTCCTCGAGGGGAGAAACACTGAAGCTTTCTTT.

This clonotype was counted a few times. V gene TRBV5-1 combines with J gene TRBJ2-2; 8 positions match TRBD1. V was pared by 1 base and J by 7 bases, with 6 bases of the junction left unmatched. The CDR3 loop spans 15 amino acids. The germline gives CDR1 SGHRS, CDR2 YFSETQ. The CDR3 reads CASSLQGAKGGELFF. The CDR3 region has the DNA TGCGCCAGCAGCTTGCAGGGGGCTAAGGGCGGGGAGCTGTTTTTT.

The rearrangement uses TRBV29-1 and TRBJ1-1; D possibly corresponds to TRBD1 (6 bases). Trimming cost V 7 bases and J 0 bases, with 9 bases left between them. Per the germline V gene, CDR1 is SQVTM and CDR2 is ANQGSEA. The CDR3 sequence is 12 residues long. In DNA, the CDR3 is TGCAGCGCCAGGGGCCTGAACACTGAAGCTTTCTTT. As protein: CSARGLNTEAFF.

This clonotype was counted between two and nine times. The gene calls are TRBV2 and TRBJ1-1; the D is unclear. The length of the CDR3 is 12 residues. Between the trimmed V and J ends, which lost 7 bases and 1 base, there was a span of 7 bases. Germline-derived CDR1 and CDR2 are SNHLY and FYNNEI. Here the CDR3 DNA reads TGTGCCAGCATAGCCCAGAACACTGAAGCTTTCTTT. It encodes CASIAQNTEAFF.